Described below is a single T cell receptor beta chain sequence and its context. The germline V gene encodes CDR1 DFQATT and CDR2 SNEGSKA (reference sequence). V lost 1 base and J lost 3, with 20 bases in between. This CDR3 has 17 amino acids. MiXCR was run by TCRdb on the RT-PCR reads, yielding one entry per CDR3 protein. The repertoire includes fewer than 800,000 distinct CDR3 sequences, 13% to 15% of them detected once, and 3.6% sits in the top ten. Sequencing used memory CD4+ T cells from blood. The chain links TRBV20-1 to TRBJ2-3, with no clear D. This sequence was found in a female donor in good health, serving as a healthy control. As DNA, the CDR3 is TGCAGTGCTAGAGGCCCCGGGTGGGTTGATGGGACAGATACGCAGTATTTT. Encoded protein: CSARGPGWVDGTDTQYF.